The 18 T cell receptor beta chains below come from one sample, sequenced in a study of blood T cell repertoires in COVID-19. Repertoires were generated with immunoSEQ multiplex PCR, while TCRdb's copy carries only in-frame clones and drops some. The profile shows about 110,000 clones, 55% to 75% of them singletons. The sample consisted of peripheral blood. The receptor set was obtained from a human donor with acute or convalescent COVID-19. The donor label of this sample is uncertain.

In its sample, this clone was seen a few times. The V call is TRBV28, the J call TRBJ2-1, with 10 bases that match TRBD2. CDR3 length: 16 amino acids. Trimming took 6 bases from V and 4 from J; bases not matched to a gene: 9. From germline, CDR1 is MDHEN and CDR2 SYDVKM. CDR3 amino acids: CASRALSGGAYNEQFF. The CDR3 nucleotides are TGTGCCAGCAGGGCCTTAAGCGGGGGGGCGTACAATGAGCAGTTCTTC.

This clone was observed once. The DNA of the CDR3 is TGTGCCAGCAGACCGGGGAGCTCCTACAATGAGCAGTTCTTC. It specifies CASRPGSSYNEQFF. J is TRBJ2-1 and V is TRBV6-5, with D perhaps TRBD2 (5 bases). The length of the CDR3 is 14 residues. Germline CDR1 and CDR2: MNHEY and SVGAGI. V shed 6 bases and J shed 0 bases, with 9 bases lying between them.

The J gene is TRBJ1-1, the V gene TRBV19; TRBD1 is a possible D gene (6 bases). Germline values: CDR1 LNHDA, CDR2 SQIVND (reference sequence). V was pared by 5 bases and J by 5 bases, with 15 bases between. The CDR3 loop spans 14 amino acids. The CDR3 coding sequence is TGTGCCAGTAGTGACAGGTACAGAGGGACTGAAGCTTTCTTT. Protein: CASSDRYRGTEAFF.

V and J are TRBV5-6 and TRBJ2-6, with 9 bases that match TRBD1. The V gene end was trimmed by 1 base and the J gene end by 3 bases; junction bases not matched to a gene: 8. The CDR3 extends over 18 amino acids. CDR1 is SGHDT and CDR2 is YYEEEE in the germline V gene. CDR3 in amino acids: CASSLPGQGVVGANVLTF. The CDR3 coding sequence is TGTGCCAGCAGCTTGCCGGGACAGGGAGTAGTTGGGGCCAACGTCCTGACTTTC.

The rearrangement uses TRBV6-5 and TRBJ1-2, with D possibly being TRBD1 (5 bases). The V gene lost 7 bases and the J gene lost 4 bases, with 13 bases spanning the gap. Germline CDR1 is MNHEY and CDR2 is SVGAGI. The CDR3 is made up of 13 amino acids. CDR3 in DNA: TGTGCCAGCATGTCGGCAGGGCTCTATGGCTACACCTTC. Protein product: CASMSAGLYGYTF.

The rearrangement joins TRBV29-1 to TRBJ1-2; TRBD1 matches at 8 bases. CDR1 SQVTM and CDR2 ANQGSEA come from the germline V gene. The CDR3 covers 14 residues. Trimming cost V 6 bases and J 2 bases; bases outside gene matches: 8. The CDR3 loop is CSVLSRGPNYGYTF. The CDR3 region has the DNA TGCAGCGTGCTATCCAGGGGGCCCAACTATGGCTACACCTTC.

The chain employs TRBV4-1 and TRBJ2-6; the match to TRBD1 covers 7 bases. This CDR3 comprises 18 residues. V lost 0 bases and J lost 2; bases outside the gene matches: 7. Per germline, CDR1 MGHRA and CDR2 YSYEKL. The CDR3 DNA reads TGCGCCAGCAGCCAAGATGGGATGGGGACAGCTGGGGCCAACGTCCTGACTTTC. Its protein is CASSQDGMGTAGANVLTF.

V and J are TRBV7-8 and TRBJ1-1; D uncertain. The V and J ends lost 5 bases and 1 base respectively, with 8 bases between them. The CDR3 covers 13 residues. The V gene's germline CDR1 is SGHVS and CDR2 FQNEAQ. CDR3 loop: CASSVRGNTEAFF. For the CDR3, the DNA is TGTGCCAGCAGCGTACGGGGGAACACTGAAGCTTTCTTT.

There are a few counts of this clone. The V call is TRBV7-2, the J call TRBJ1-5; a possible D gene is TRBD1 (5 bases). The germline V gene has CDR1 SGHTA and CDR2 FQGNSA. This CDR3 contains 13 residues. V dropped 3 bases and J dropped 6 bases, with 9 bases sitting between them. Here the CDR3 DNA reads TGTGCCAGCAGCTTTCAGGGCGCTCAGCCCCAGCATTTT. This gives the protein CASSFQGAQPQHF.

The rearrangement links TRBV7-9 to TRBJ1-4; TRBD1 aligns across 8 bases. The CDR3 is 15 amino acids. Trimming removed 1 base from V and 8 bases from J; junction bases left unmatched: 6. Germline CDR1 is SEHNR and CDR2 is FQNEAQ (reference sequence). The CDR3 nucleotides are TGTGCCAGCAGCTTAGTGACAGGGGAGCGCGAAAAACTGTTTTTT. This translates into CASSLVTGEREKLFF. Variable domain in full (rest from reference TRBV7-9 and TRBJ1-4): DTGVSQNPRHKITKRGQNVTFRCDPISEHNRLYWYRQTLGQGPEFLTYFQNEAQLEKSRLLSDRFSAERPKGSFSTLEIQRTEQGDSAMYLCASSLVTGEREKLFFGSGTQLSVL.

In its sample, this clone was seen a few times. The chain joins TRBV11-3 to TRBJ1-3, with a weak D call TRBD1 (5 bases). Germline CDR1 is SGHNT and CDR2 is YENEEA. This CDR3 contains 14 residues. V gave up 4 bases and J gave up 0 bases, with 7 bases separating them. CDR3 residues: CASSSDNSGNTIYF. As DNA, the CDR3 is TGTGCCAGCAGCTCGGACAACTCTGGAAACACCATATATTTT.

The chain combines TRBV6-5 with TRBJ1-2; D is possibly TRBD1 (5 bases). V gave up 5 bases and J gave up 8 bases, with 18 bases separating them. The CDR3 covers 14 residues. Per the germline V gene, CDR1 is MNHEY and CDR2 is SVGAGI. In DNA, the CDR3 is TGTGCCAGCAGTCGGCAGGGTGGATCGGAGGGCTACACCTTC. Amino acids: CASSRQGGSEGYTF.

The CDR3: CASSLAGKLNQPQHF. The CDR3 nucleotides are TGTGCCAGCAGCTTAGCCGGGAAATTAAATCAGCCCCAGCATTTT. The chain couples TRBV7-2 to TRBJ1-5; D gene unclear. The CDR3 length is 15 residues. The V end was cut by 0 bases, the J end by 4 bases, with 10 bases between. The V gene's germline CDR1 is SGHTA and CDR2 FQGNSA. The full variable domain, rest sourced from reference TRBV7-2 and TRBJ1-5, is GAGVSQSPSNKVTEKGKDVELRCDPISGHTALYWYRQSLGQGLEFLIYFQGNSAPDKSGLPSDRFSAERTGGSVSTLTIQRTQQEDSAVYLCASSLAGKLNQPQHFGDGTRLSIL.

J is TRBJ1-1 and V is TRBV29-1; D is undetermined. This CDR3 is 14 amino acids long. CDR1 is SQVTM and CDR2 is ANQGSEA in the germline V gene. V lost 4 bases and J lost 0, with 12 bases in between. For the CDR3, the DNA is TGCAGCGTTGCCGCGGATCCGATGAACACTGAAGCTTTCTTT. Translating gives CSVAADPMNTEAFF.

V gene TRBV6-6 combines with J gene TRBJ2-7, with 8 bases that match TRBD1. The V gene end was trimmed by 4 bases and the J gene end by 3 bases; junction bases not matched to a gene: 2. This CDR3 contains 13 residues. CDR1 and CDR2 (germline): MNHNY, SVGAGI (reference sequence). The CDR3 bases are TGTGCCAGCAGTTTCGACAGGGGCTACGAGCAGTACGTC. Encoded protein: CASSFDRGYEQYV.

The rearrangement uses TRBV6-5 and TRBJ1-5; the match to TRBD1 covers 9 bases. Germline trimming cut 6 bases from V and 6 bases from J; bases unmatched to any gene: 9. From germline, CDR1 is MNHEY and CDR2 SVGAGI. CDR3 length: 15 amino acids. For the CDR3, the DNA is TGTGCCAGCAGCCCGGGACAGGGCCCTTCTCAGCCCCAGCATTTT. Encoded protein: CASSPGQGPSQPQHF.

V and J are TRBV23-1 and TRBJ2-1, with 8 bases fitting TRBD1. TRBV23-1 is classed as an ORF, of uncertain function. Trimming took 11 bases from V and 4 from J; bases not matched to a gene: 7. This CDR3 comprises 13 residues. The CDR3 here is CAAGDRSYNEQFF. The DNA for the CDR3 is TGCGCCGCTGGGGACAGGAGTTACAATGAGCAGTTCTTC.

The chain employs TRBV5-1 and TRBJ1-4, with 8 bases that match TRBD1. The germline V gene encodes CDR1 SGHRS and CDR2 YFSETQ. After removal of 10 bases from V and 8 bases from J, the junction contained 13 bases not matched to a gene. The CDR3 is 14 amino acids. The CDR3 spells CACRAGGSREKLFF. The CDR3 DNA sequence: TGCGCCTGTCGGGCAGGGGGCTCGAGAGAAAAACTGTTTTTT.